The present T cell receptor (beta chain) was sequenced within a study of monozygotic twins with inflammatory bowel disease (dated by TCRdb to between 2018 and 2021). Background for the entire study: In total, approximately 28 monozygotic twin pairs made up the full study: 19 Danish pairs, all IBD-discordant, plus nine German pairs, of which four were IBD-concordant and five were IBD-discordant. Each individual had, on average, about 151 000 unique TCRalpha sequences and 181 000 unique TCRbeta sequences available for analysis. Within discordant pairs, disease-associated traits were sought mainly by comparing IBD patients with their genetically identical healthy co-twins. The study at large found these results: Concordant and discordant twins showed no difference in repertoire similarity, possibly because of limited statistical power. The analysis was unable to tell apart different T cell subtypes. No single strong signal or clonotype linked to IBD turned up in the results, so the idea that one exists was not supported. IBD patients shared fewer clonotypes with other individuals than healthy twins did, most markedly in patients showing signs of disease activity. A decrease in TCRbeta repertoire diversity, as measured by inverse Simpson index, was observed in IBD patients compared with their healthy co-twins. Because patients were on differing immunosuppressive treatments, the repertoires may have picked up extra background noise and inter-individual variability.

Comment on this clonotype: No antigen is known for it.

A roughly 2.6 ml peripheral blood sample was drawn into PAXgene tubes per donor and stored at -80°C. Without any T cell sorting, total RNA was extracted from whole blood using the PAXgene blood miRNA kit on an automated QIAcube. Deep TCRalpha and TCRbeta repertoire profiling with unique molecular barcoding was performed on peripheral blood of monozygotic twin pairs concordant or discordant for inflammatory bowel disease. Smoking habits were recorded for all twin pairs, and each individual was classified as a current, former or never smoker. The library relied on 5' RACE. The input for every TCR library was roughly 3.5 ug of total RNA. For each sample, cDNA synthesis with SMARTScribe reverse transcriptase was split into eight separate reactions. Unique molecular identifiers containing a 6-nucleotide sample barcode were introduced through template switching during cDNA synthesis. Two nested PCRs of roughly 16 and 10 cycles amplified the TCRalpha and TCRbeta cDNA, and bead purification followed each PCR. Before amplification, the cDNA was treated with uracil DNA-glycosylase and purified using the QIAquick PCR purification kit. The second PCR added Illumina TruSeq-compatible adapters along with sample-specific barcodes. Library quality and concentration were checked on TapeStation and Qubit, and libraries were pooled at around 5 ng each. Sequencing of the pooled libraries was done on an Illumina HiSeq2500 single-index Rapid Run using custom sequencing primers and 2 x 100 bp reads. Per the original workflow: UMI-based consensus assembly with MiGEC version 1.2.6 was used to correct PCR and sequencing errors. MiXCR version 2.1.1 was used for V(D)J alignment, clonotype assembly and CDR3 extraction. To normalise gene usage, clonotype sharing and MAIT/NKT TCR abundance, the top 1000, 10 000 and 20 000 clonotypes in each sample were analysed. After downsampling to 27 000 UMIs, diversity was calculated as the inverse Simpson index using the vegan R package. Statistical testing used paired Mann-Whitney U tests on the discordant twin pairs and applied Benjamini-Hochberg correction for multiple testing. Through TCRdb reprocessing, the reads give one entry per CDR3 protein sequence; DNA is omitted. TCRdb, rather than the study authors, made the V and J calls. The sample table gives around 99,000 distinct CDR3 sequences. Roughly 12% of the sample belongs to the ten largest clones.

The cysteine opens and the phenylalanine closes a CDR3 of 13 amino acids. DNA for this receptor is not on file. Recombination linked TRBV12-3 or TRBV12-4 to TRBJ1-2; TCRdb indicates TRBD1, and absent DNA this call remains unverified. This TCR was sampled from a human donor with ulcerative colitis or Crohn's disease, or a healthy co-twin of an affected twin (not recorded which). Sequencing used blood. The CDR3 protein: CASSFFPTYGYTF.